This is a list of T cell receptor beta chains from one sample in a study of blood T cell repertoires in COVID-19. The table came from immunoSEQ multiplex PCR; TCRdb's copy has only in-frame clones and leaves some out. The data hold hundreds of thousands of clones, with about nine tenths observed a single time. Sequences were obtained from peripheral blood. The receptors were gathered from a woman between 50 and 59 years old with COVID-19, enrolled during active disease. Each CDR3 is given with its conserved first and last residue.

v_call	cdr3_aa
TRBV30	CAWTLSPNTIYF
TRBV20-1	CSPGVDTEAFF
TRBV7-9	CASRHDREEQFF
TRBV29-1	CSAPEPQGPNEKLFF
TRBV12-3/TRBV12-4	CASQGVGNQPQHF
TRBV5-8	CASSLVQGVNSPLHF
TRBV7-3	CASSLMPTGNTEAFF
TRBV18	CASSPSGEETQYF
TRBV27	CASRPTGRNIQYF
TRBV5-1	CASSPRTGREKLFF
TRBV7-9	CASSRGAEANYGYTF
TRBV27	CASSSQGTVGEKLFF
TRBV11-2	CASSWSDTAGNTIYF
TRBV3-1/TRBV3-2	CASSQDAAGLAYEQYF
TRBV12-3/TRBV12-4	CASSSGASNEQFF
TRBV7-8	CASSHPEEAELNEKLFF
TRBV24-1	CATSDLSGGDLTGELFF
TRBV11-2	CASSSERQGGGSEAFF
TRBV2	CASRTSGPNEQFF
TRBV7-7	CASSLVGQVTYEQYF
TRBV20-1	CSASRQGVTEAFF
TRBV6-1	CASSELWNTGELFF
TRBV6-5	CASYIATGPYEQYF
TRBV12-5	CASGFSGGSGEAFF
TRBV5-4	CASSLKAGSTDTQYF
TRBV6-5	CAISGQNTGELFF
TRBV7-9	CASSFFQNTIYF
TRBV19	CASSLMPFTGSGNTIYF
TRBV12-5	CASGLGQGGNTEAFF
TRBV9	CASSAPGLAVSGGDTQYF
TRBV27	CASSSPRATTGEQYF
TRBV6-5	CASSYPGQTNTEAFF
TRBV2	CASSEASGGGEKLFF
TRBV30	CACFRDNLLGNSPLHF
TRBV10-2	CASSDTGGHRYEQYF
TRBV19	CASSQTGQGNTEAFF
TRBV24-1	CATSEEGQAADTQYF
TRBV4-1	CASSQATSGTGYEKLFF
TRBV19	CASRIQGTDYGYTF
TRBV7-3	CASSQTGQGQTQYF
TRBV12-5	CASSLGRMNTEAFF
TRBV5-1	CASTLQGQNNEQFF
TRBV7-6	CASSLAGTGVNNSPLHF
TRBV11-3	CASSLGGQGFYEQYF
TRBV5-6	CASSLPGGNTIYF
TRBV6-5	CASSRVRETGELFF
TRBV9	CASSVATEYEQYF
TRBV18	CASSDTGTPYNEQFF
TRBV5-4	CASSSTAEAFF
TRBV28	CASSAGGGGLQPQHF
TRBV7-3	CASPGLATNTGELFF
TRBV24-1	CATREDWNTEAFF